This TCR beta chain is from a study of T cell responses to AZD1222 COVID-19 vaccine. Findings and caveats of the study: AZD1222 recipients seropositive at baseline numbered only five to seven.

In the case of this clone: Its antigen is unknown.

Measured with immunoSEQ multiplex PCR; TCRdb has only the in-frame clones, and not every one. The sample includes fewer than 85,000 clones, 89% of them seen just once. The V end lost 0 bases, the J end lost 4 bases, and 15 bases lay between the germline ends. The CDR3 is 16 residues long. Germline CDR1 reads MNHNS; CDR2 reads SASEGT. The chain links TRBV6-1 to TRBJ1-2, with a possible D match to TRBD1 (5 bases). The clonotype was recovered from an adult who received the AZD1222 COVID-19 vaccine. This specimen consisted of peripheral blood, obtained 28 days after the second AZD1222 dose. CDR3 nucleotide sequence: TGTGCCAGCAGTGAAGCCGTGGGGCCCAGTCCCTATGGCTACACCTTC. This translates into CASSEAVGPSPYGYTF.